The rows below give T cell receptor beta chains drawn from one sample of a study of OX40 agonist ivuxolimab in advanced cancers. Assay used: immunoSEQ multiplex PCR; TCRdb lists only in-frame clones, some missing. The profile shows more than 70,000 clones, approximately 86% of them singletons. Specimen: CD4+ or CD8+ T cells sorted from blood, collected in a trial of the OX40 agonist ivuxolimab. All receptors come from an adult with an advanced solid tumor such as melanoma, head and neck, liver or kidney cancer. Both conserved end residues are trimmed from each CDR3.

CDR3 protein: ASSRMGRLYEQY
V gene: TRBV6-5
J gene: TRBJ2-7

CDR3 protein: ASSEFAGGGADTQY
V gene: TRBV6-1
J gene: TRBJ2-3

CDR3 protein: ASSPTPGQGNQPQH
V gene: TRBV5-1
J gene: TRBJ1-5

CDR3 protein: ASSLRGQGNEKLF
V gene: TRBV5-1
J gene: TRBJ1-4

CDR3 protein: ASSLAKGNSYEQY
V gene: TRBV5-1
J gene: TRBJ2-7

CDR3 protein: ASSQDFGGRSNQPQH
V gene: TRBV4-1
J gene: TRBJ1-5

CDR3 protein: ASSFGLEETQY
V gene: TRBV7-7
J gene: TRBJ2-5

CDR3 protein: ASRPGVYGGELF
V gene: TRBV27
J gene: TRBJ2-2

CDR3 protein: ASSQGYGYNEQF
V gene: TRBV7-9
J gene: TRBJ2-1

CDR3 protein: ASSADRGEGEQY
V gene: TRBV9
J gene: TRBJ2-7

CDR3 protein: ASRSQGANTEAF
V gene: TRBV6-1
J gene: TRBJ1-1

CDR3 protein: ASSVAGDIPGELF
V gene: TRBV9
J gene: TRBJ2-2

CDR3 protein: ASSQDRASGHTDTQY
V gene: TRBV4-3
J gene: TRBJ2-3

CDR3 protein: ASSMRGDRTYEQY
V gene: TRBV19
J gene: TRBJ2-7

CDR3 protein: ASSQYQGGHEQY
V gene: TRBV4-3
J gene: TRBJ2-7